One and the same sample provided the 12 T cell receptor beta chains below, sequenced in a study of blood T cell repertoires in COVID-19 (TCRdb year 2020). The library was produced with the immunoSEQ multiplex PCR assay. This is the immuneACCESS table as TCRdb keeps it, with only in-frame sequences that have V and J called. A part of the clones is gone; compared with another copy, unresolved V genes explain less than half, and the rest is unexplained. The sample yields 250,000 to 350,000 clones; approximately 92% were counted once. The top ten clonotypes cover about 7% of the sample. What was sequenced was peripheral blood. Source of these receptors: a woman aged 30 to 39 with COVID-19, enrolled during active disease.

The rearrangement uses TRBV7-9 and TRBJ2-7; no clear D. CDR1 is SEHNR and CDR2 is FQNEAQ in the germline V gene (reference sequence). V lost 1 base and J 3 bases, leaving 7 bases between the germline ends. The length of the CDR3 is 13 residues. CDR3 bases: TGTGCCAGCAGCTTAGAGAGCCACTACGAGCAGTACTTC. This codes for CASSLESHYEQYF.

This rearrangement joins TRBV2 to TRBJ2-7, with 14 nucleotides matching TRBD2. The germline V gene encodes CDR1 SNHLY and CDR2 FYNNEI. V was clipped by 2 bases and J by 7 bases; unmatched bases: 7. This CDR3 spans 16 amino acids. CDR3 in amino acids: CASSEFEGLAGEEQYF. The CDR3 coding sequence is TGTGCCAGCAGTGAATTTGAGGGACTAGCGGGAGAAGAGCAGTACTTC.

This chain joins TRBV2 and TRBJ1-5; D call uncertain. Germline V gene sequence: CDR1 SNHLY, CDR2 FYNNEI. The CDR3 contains 13 residues. V was shortened by 6 bases and J by 5 bases, with 11 bases between the two germline ends. This CDR3 is CASRDTGYQPQHF. CDR3 in DNA: TGTGCCAGCAGAGATACCGGGTATCAGCCCCAGCATTTT. The whole variable domain, filled in from reference TRBV2 and TRBJ1-5, reads EPEVTQTPSHQVTQMGQEVILRCVPISNHLYFYWYRQILGQKVEFLVSFYNNEISEKSEIFDDQFSVERPDGSNFTLKIRSTKLEDSAMYFCASRDTGYQPQHFGDGTRLSIL.

The rearrangement links TRBV5-4 to TRBJ2-5, with TRBD1 as a possible D gene (5 bases). The germline CDR1 and CDR2 sequences are SGHNT and YYREEE (reference sequence). CDR3 length equals 16 residues. Trimming cost V 1 base and J 4 bases, with 17 bases left between them. As DNA, the CDR3 is TGTGCCAGCAGCTTGCTTGGCCAGGGAATTGGAGAGACCCAGTACTTC. Encoded protein: CASSLLGQGIGETQYF.

The genes are TRBV24-1 and TRBJ1-2; 7 bases fit TRBD1. V shed 2 bases, J shed 4 bases, and the junction held 3 bases outside the gene matches. This CDR3 is built from 14 residues. The V gene's germline CDR1 is KGHDR and CDR2 SFDVKD. The DNA for the CDR3 is TGTGCCACCAGTGATTCGGGACAGCTCTATGGCTACACCTTC. It specifies CATSDSGQLYGYTF.

The chain uses TRBV4-1 and TRBJ2-7, with 7 nucleotides matching TRBD2. CDR1 MGHRA and CDR2 YSYEKL come from the germline V gene. V lost 3 bases, J lost 12 bases, and 14 bases stayed unmatched. This CDR3 is 14 amino acids long. The CDR3 region is CASSQVGRAGEAYF. CDR3 DNA sequence: TGCGCCAGCAGCCAGGTAGGGAGGGCGGGAGAGGCGTACTTC.

The chain is built from TRBV18 and TRBJ2-3; D remains unclear. The CDR3 loop spans 12 amino acids. Germline values: CDR1 KGHSH, CDR2 LQKENI. Trimming stripped 4 bases from V and 4 bases from J, with 6 bases between. The CDR3 region has the DNA TGTGCCAGCTCACGGAGTGCAGATACGCAGTATTTT. This gives the protein CASSRSADTQYF.

This clone was seen a single time. The chain combines TRBV28 with TRBJ1-2; D remains ambiguous. Trimming cost V 8 bases and J 0 bases, with 10 bases left between them. This CDR3 has 13 amino acids. Germline V gene lookup returns CDR1 MDHEN and CDR2 SYDVKM. CDR3 in amino acids: CASARGANYGYTF. The CDR3 nucleotides read TGTGCCAGCGCCCGGGGAGCTAACTATGGCTACACCTTC.

This clone has only a few counts. The chain recombines TRBV6-6 with TRBJ1-3; unclear D gene. Germline V gives CDR1 MNHNY, CDR2 SVGAGI (reference sequence). The length of the CDR3 is 14 residues. Deletions cut 6 bases from V and 0 bases from J, with 9 bases between. The CDR3 bases are TGTGCCAGCAGCCTCTTTGTCTCTGGAAACACCATATATTTT. This gives the protein CASSLFVSGNTIYF.

J is TRBJ2-7 and V is TRBV28; maybe TRBD1 (6 bases). The V gene's germline CDR1 is MDHEN and CDR2 SYDVKM. V shed 5 bases and J shed 2 bases, with 10 bases lying between them. The CDR3 is 13 amino acids. CDR3 in amino acids: CASSRTEAYEQYF. In DNA, the CDR3 is TGTGCCAGCAGTCGGACAGAGGCCTACGAGCAGTACTTC.

The chain couples TRBV11-2 to TRBJ1-5; possible D gene TRBD1, 6 bases. V shed 7 bases and J shed 1 base, with 14 bases lying between them. Germline V lookup: CDR1 SGHAT, CDR2 FQNNGV. The CDR3 is 15 residues long. As DNA, the CDR3 is TGTGCCAGCACCCTAACAGGGTCAAGCAATCAGCCCCAGCATTTT. It encodes CASTLTGSSNQPQHF.

The CDR3 loop reads CSAGGGRALHEQFF. The CDR3 DNA is TGCAGCGCGGGGGGCGGGAGGGCCCTCCATGAGCAGTTCTTC. The rearrangement links TRBV29-1 to TRBJ2-1; 9 bases are a match to TRBD2. The CDR3 sequence is 14 residues long. Germline V gives CDR1 SQVTM, CDR2 ANQGSEA. The V segment lost 7 bases and the J segment 8 bases; nucleotides outside the gene matches: 12.